A selection of T cell receptor beta chains follows, all from one sample in a study of T cells after yellow fever vaccination. TCRdb independently ran MiXCR on the 5' RACE reads; one entry per CDR3 protein. The profile shows 100,000 to 150,000 distinct CDR3 sequences, approximately 9% of them singletons. Specimen: CD8+ T cells sorted from PBMCs, collected on the day of the yellow fever booster vaccination. The source of these receptors is a man younger than 30 who received the YFV17D yellow fever vaccine. The CDR3 runs from the conserved cysteine through the conserved F or W. D genes are given only for firm matches. Some rows have no size entry. The others give once, few or many, or a class for an expanded clone.

TRBJ2-7 TRBV4-1 TRBD2 NA CASSQGSGGRAYEQYF TGCGCCAGCAGCCAAGGCAGCGGGGGCCGCGCCTACGAGCAGTACTTC
TRBJ2-1 TRBV6-2/TRBV6-3 NA many CASSFWGNEQFF TGTGCCAGCAGTTTCTGGGGAAATGAGCAGTTCTTC
TRBJ2-1 TRBV4-1 TRBD2 few CASSRTARERGGDNEQFF TGCGCCAGCAGCCGAACCGCGCGAGAGCGGGGGGGTGACAATGAGCAGTTCTTC
TRBJ1-2 TRBV28 NA few CASRPPWGMPNYGYTF TGTGCCAGCAGACCCCCTTGGGGAATGCCTAACTATGGCTACACCTTC
TRBJ2-3 TRBV6-2/TRBV6-3 TRBD2 NA CASSLLDVSGGTDTQYF TGTGCCAGCAGTCTTTTAGACGTTAGCGGGGGGACAGATACGCAGTATTTT
TRBJ1-1 TRBV19 NA NA CASSIGGSEAFF TGTGCCAGTAGTATCGGGGGTTCCGAAGCTTTCTTT
TRBJ1-1 TRBV6-2/TRBV6-3 TRBD1 few CASSTQRQGLNTEAFF TGTGCCAGCAGTACTCAAAGACAGGGATTGAACACTGAAGCTTTCTTT
TRBJ2-3 TRBV11-2 NA few CASSPDRGAGPTDTQYF TGTGCCAGCAGCCCCGACCGGGGGGCCGGGCCGACAGATACGCAGTATTTT
TRBJ2-7 TRBV6-5 TRBD2 NA CASSSGTSEQYF TGTGCCAGCAGTTCGGGGACTAGCGAGCAGTACTTC
TRBJ2-7 TRBV7-9 NA NA CASTSPIRAEQYF TGTGCCAGCACCTCGCCGATTAGGGCCGAGCAGTACTTC
TRBJ2-2 TRBV5-4 TRBD1 NA CASSFDDRVGELFF TGTGCCAGCAGCTTCGACGACAGGGTAGGGGAGCTGTTTTTT
TRBJ1-3 TRBV29-1 NA few CSVEDRGPTRSF TGCAGCGTTGAAGATCGGGGACCTACAAGGAGCTTT
TRBJ2-1 TRBV11-2 NA few CASSLDPREQFF TGTGCCAGCAGCTTAGATCCCAGAGAGCAGTTCTTC
TRBJ2-2 TRBV7-3 TRBD1 NA CASSSPDRAGELFF TGTGCCAGCAGCTCGCCCGACAGGGCCGGGGAGCTGTTTTTT
TRBJ1-1 TRBV7-9 TRBD1 few CASSLVTGAHTEAFF TGTGCCAGCAGCTTAGTAACAGGGGCGCACACTGAAGCTTTCTTT